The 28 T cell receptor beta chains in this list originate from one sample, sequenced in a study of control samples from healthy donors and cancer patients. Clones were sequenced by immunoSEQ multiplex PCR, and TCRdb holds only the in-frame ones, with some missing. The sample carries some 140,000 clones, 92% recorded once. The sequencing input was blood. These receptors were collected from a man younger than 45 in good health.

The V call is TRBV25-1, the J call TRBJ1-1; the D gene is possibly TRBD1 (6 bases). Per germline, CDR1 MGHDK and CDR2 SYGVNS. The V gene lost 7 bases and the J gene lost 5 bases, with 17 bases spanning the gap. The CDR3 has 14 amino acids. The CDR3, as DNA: TGTGCCAGCACTGACAGGAGGGGAGCTACTGAAGCTTTCTTT. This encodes CASTDRRGATEAFF.

DNA for the CDR3: TGTGCCAGCAGCTCTATCGGGGTTGGGGTAGCCAAAAACATTCAGTACTTC. Its translation: CASSSIGVGVAKNIQYF. The J gene is TRBJ2-4, the V gene TRBV5-5, with D perhaps TRBD2 (5 bases). Between the trimmed V and J ends, which lost 3 bases and 0 bases, there was a span of 16 bases. Per germline, CDR1 SGHKS and CDR2 YYEKEE (reference sequence). The CDR3 extends over 17 amino acids.

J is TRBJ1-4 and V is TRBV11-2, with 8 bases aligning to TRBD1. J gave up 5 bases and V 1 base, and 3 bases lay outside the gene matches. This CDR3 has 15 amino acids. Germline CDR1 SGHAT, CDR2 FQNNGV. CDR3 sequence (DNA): TGTGCCAGCAGCTTAGGGGACAGGAGGAATGAAAAACTGTTTTTT. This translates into CASSLGDRRNEKLFF. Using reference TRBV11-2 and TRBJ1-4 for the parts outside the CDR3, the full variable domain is EAGVAQSPRYKIIEKRQSVAFWCNPISGHATLYWYQQILGQGPKLLIQFQNNGVVDDSQLPKDRFSAERLKGVDSTLKIQPAKLEDSAVYLCASSLGDRRNEKLFFGSGTQLSVL.

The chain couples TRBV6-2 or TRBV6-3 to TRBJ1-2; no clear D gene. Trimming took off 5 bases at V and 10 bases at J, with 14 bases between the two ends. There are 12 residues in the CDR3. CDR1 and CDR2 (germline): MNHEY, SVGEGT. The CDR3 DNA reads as TGTGCCAGCAGTCTCTATACGGAGGTCTACACCTTC. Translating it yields CASSLYTEVYTF.

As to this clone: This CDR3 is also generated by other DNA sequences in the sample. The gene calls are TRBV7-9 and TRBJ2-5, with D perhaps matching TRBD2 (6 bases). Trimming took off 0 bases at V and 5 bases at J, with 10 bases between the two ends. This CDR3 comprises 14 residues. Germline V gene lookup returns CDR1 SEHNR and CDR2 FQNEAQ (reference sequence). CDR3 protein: CASSLAGGGETQYF. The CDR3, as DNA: TGTGCCAGCAGCTTAGCGGGAGGAGGGGAGACCCAGTACTTC.

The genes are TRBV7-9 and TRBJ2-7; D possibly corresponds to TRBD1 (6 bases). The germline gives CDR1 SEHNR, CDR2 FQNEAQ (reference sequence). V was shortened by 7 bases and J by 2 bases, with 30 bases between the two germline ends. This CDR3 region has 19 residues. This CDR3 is CASTNSPFLGQSRAYEQYF. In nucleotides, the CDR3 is TGTGCCAGCACCAACAGCCCCTTCCTAGGACAGAGTAGAGCCTACGAGCAGTACTTC.

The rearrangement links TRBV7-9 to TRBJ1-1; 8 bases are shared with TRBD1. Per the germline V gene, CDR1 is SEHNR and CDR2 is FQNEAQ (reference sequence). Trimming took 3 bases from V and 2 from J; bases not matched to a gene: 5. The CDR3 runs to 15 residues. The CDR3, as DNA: TGTGCCAGCAGCTTTCGACAGGGGCTAAACACTGAAGCTTTCTTT. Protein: CASSFRQGLNTEAFF. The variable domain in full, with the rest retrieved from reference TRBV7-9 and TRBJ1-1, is DTGVSQNPRHKITKRGQNVTFRCDPISEHNRLYWYRQTLGQGPEFLTYFQNEAQLEKSRLLSDRFSAERPKGSFSTLEIQRTEQGDSAMYLCASSFRQGLNTEAFFGQGTRLTVV.

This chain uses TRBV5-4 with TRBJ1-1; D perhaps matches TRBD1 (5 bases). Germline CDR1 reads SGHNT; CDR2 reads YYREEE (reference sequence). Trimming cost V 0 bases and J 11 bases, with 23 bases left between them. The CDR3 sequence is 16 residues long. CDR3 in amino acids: CASSLEPPGAGVEAFF. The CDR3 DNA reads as TGTGCCAGCAGCTTGGAACCCCCCGGGGCTGGAGTTGAGGCTTTCTTT. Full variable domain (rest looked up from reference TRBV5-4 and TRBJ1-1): ETGVTQSPTHLIKTRGQQVTLRCSSQSGHNTVSWYQQALGQGPQFIFQYYREEENGRGNFPPRFSGLQFPNYSSELNVNALELDDSALYLCASSLEPPGAGVEAFFGQGTRLTVV.

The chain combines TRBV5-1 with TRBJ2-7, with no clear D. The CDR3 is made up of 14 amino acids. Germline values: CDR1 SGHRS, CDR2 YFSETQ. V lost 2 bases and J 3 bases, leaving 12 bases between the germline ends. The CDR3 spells CASSLNYRGYEQYF. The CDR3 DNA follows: TGCGCCAGCAGCTTAAATTACAGAGGCTACGAGCAGTACTTC.

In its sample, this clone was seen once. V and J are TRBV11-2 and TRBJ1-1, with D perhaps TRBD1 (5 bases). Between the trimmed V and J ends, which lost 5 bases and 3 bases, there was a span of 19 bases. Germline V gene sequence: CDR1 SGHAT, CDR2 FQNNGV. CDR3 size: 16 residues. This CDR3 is CASSTPRVSLHTEAFF. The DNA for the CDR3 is TGTGCCAGCAGCACGCCCAGGGTTTCCTTGCACACTGAAGCTTTCTTT.

CDR3 sequence (DNA): TGTGCCGTCCCAGGACTAGCGGGGTTGCAAGAGACCCAGTACTTC. Its translation is CAVPGLAGLQETQYF. The rearrangement links TRBV11-3 to TRBJ2-5; 12 bases map to TRBD2. This CDR3 comprises 15 residues. Trimming removed 11 bases from V and 2 bases from J; junction bases left unmatched: 9. Germline values: CDR1 SGHNT, CDR2 YENEEA. Drawing the rest from reference TRBV11-3 and TRBJ2-5, the complete variable domain is EAGVVQSPRYKIIEKKQPVAFWCNPISGHNTLYWYLQNLGQGPELLIRYENEEAVDDSQLPKDRFSAERLKGVDSTLKIQPAELGDSAVYLCAVPGLAGLQETQYFGPGTRLLVL.

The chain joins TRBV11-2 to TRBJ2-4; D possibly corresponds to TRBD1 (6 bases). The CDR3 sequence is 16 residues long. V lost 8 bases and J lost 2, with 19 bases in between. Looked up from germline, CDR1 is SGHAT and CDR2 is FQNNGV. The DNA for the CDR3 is TGTGCCAGCCAAAGGCCGGGACAAGAAACCAAAAACATTCAGTACTTC. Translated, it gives CASQRPGQETKNIQYF.

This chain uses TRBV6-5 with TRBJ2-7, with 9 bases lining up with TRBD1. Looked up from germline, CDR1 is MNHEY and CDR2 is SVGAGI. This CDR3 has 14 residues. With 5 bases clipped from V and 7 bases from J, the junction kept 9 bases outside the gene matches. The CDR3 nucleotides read TGTGCCAGCAGTCAATGGGACAGGGTGTGGGAGCAGTACTTC. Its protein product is CASSQWDRVWEQYF.

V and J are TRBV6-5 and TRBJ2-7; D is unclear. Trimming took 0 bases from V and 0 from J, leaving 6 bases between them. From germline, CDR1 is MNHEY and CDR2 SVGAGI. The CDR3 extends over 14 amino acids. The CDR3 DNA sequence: TGTGCCAGCAGTTACTCAGCGAGCTCCTACGAGCAGTACTTC. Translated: CASSYSASSYEQYF.

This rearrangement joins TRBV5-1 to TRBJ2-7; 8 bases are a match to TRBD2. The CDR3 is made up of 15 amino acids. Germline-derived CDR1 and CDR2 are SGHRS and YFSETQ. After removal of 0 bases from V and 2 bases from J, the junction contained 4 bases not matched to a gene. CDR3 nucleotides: TGCGCCAGCAGCTTGGGAGCGGGAGAAACCTACGAGCAGTACTTC. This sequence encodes CASSLGAGETYEQYF.

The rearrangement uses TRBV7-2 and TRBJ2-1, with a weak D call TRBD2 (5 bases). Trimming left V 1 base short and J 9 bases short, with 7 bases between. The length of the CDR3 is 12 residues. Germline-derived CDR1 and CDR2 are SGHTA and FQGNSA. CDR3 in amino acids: CASSLGLIEQFF. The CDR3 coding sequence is TGTGCCAGCAGCTTAGGACTAATTGAGCAGTTCTTC.

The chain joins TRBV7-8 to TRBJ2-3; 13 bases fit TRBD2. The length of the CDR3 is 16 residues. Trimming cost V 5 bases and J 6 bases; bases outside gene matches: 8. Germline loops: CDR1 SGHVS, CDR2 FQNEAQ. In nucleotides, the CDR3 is TGTGCCAGCAGCCCTCGGACTAGCGGGAGTAGGGATACGCAGTATTTT. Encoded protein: CASSPRTSGSRDTQYF.

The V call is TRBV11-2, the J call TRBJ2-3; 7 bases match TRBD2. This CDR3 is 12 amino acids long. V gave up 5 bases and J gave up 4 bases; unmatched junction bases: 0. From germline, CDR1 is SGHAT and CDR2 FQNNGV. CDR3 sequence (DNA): TGTGCCAGCAGCCGGGAGGCAGATACGCAGTATTTT. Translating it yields CASSREADTQYF.

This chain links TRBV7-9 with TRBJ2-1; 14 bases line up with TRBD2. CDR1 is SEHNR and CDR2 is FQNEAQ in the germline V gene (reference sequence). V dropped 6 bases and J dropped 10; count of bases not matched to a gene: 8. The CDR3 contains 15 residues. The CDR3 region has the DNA TGTGCCAGCAGTCCCCCGGGACTAGCGGGAGTGGAGCAGTTCTTC. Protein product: CASSPPGLAGVEQFF. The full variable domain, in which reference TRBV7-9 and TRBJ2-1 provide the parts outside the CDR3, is DTGVSQNPRHKITKRGQNVTFRCDPISEHNRLYWYRQTLGQGPEFLTYFQNEAQLEKSRLLSDRFSAERPKGSFSTLEIQRTEQGDSAMYLCASSPPGLAGVEQFFGPGTRLTVL.

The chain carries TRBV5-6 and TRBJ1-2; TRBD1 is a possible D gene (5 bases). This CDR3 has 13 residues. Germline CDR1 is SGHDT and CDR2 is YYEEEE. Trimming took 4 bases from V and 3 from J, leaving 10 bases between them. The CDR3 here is CASSPGPDYGYTF. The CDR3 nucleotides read TGTGCCAGCAGCCCAGGGCCCGACTATGGCTACACCTTC.

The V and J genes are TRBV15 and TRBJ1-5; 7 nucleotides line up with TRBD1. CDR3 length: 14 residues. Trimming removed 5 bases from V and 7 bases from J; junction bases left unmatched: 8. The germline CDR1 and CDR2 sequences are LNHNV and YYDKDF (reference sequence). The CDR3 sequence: CATSEGQNLQPQHF. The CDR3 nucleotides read TGTGCCACCAGCGAGGGACAGAATCTGCAGCCCCAGCATTTT.

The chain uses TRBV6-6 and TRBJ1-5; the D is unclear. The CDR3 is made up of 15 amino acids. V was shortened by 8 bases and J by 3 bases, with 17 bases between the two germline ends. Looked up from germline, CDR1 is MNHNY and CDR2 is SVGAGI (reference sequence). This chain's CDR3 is CASQTVPLYNQPQHF. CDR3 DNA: TGTGCCAGCCAGACCGTACCACTGTACAATCAGCCCCAGCATTTT.

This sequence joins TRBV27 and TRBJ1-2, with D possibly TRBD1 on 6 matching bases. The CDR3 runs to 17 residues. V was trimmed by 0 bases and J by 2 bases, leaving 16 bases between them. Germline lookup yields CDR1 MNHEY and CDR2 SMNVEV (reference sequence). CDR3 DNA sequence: TGTGCCAGCAGTTTATCGGCAGGGGCTCTCCTCAACTATGGCTACACCTTC. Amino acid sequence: CASSLSAGALLNYGYTF.

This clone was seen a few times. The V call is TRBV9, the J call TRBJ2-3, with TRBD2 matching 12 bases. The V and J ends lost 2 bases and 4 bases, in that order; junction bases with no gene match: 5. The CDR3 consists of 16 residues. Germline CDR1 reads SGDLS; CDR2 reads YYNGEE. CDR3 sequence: CASSVRLAGAADTQYF. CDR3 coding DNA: TGTGCCAGCAGCGTTAGACTAGCGGGAGCAGCAGATACGCAGTATTTT.

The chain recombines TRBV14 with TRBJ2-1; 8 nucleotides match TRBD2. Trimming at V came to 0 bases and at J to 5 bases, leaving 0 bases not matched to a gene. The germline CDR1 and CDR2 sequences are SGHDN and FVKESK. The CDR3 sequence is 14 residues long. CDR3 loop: CASSQELADNEQFF. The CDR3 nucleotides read TGTGCCAGCAGCCAAGAACTAGCGGACAATGAGCAGTTCTTC.

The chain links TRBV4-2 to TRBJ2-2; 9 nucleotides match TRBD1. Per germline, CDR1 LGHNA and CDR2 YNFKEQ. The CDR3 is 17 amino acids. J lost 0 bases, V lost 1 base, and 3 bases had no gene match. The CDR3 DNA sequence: TGTGCCAGCAGCCAAGGGGGGACAGGGTCGAACACCGGGGAGCTGTTTTTT. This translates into CASSQGGTGSNTGELFF.

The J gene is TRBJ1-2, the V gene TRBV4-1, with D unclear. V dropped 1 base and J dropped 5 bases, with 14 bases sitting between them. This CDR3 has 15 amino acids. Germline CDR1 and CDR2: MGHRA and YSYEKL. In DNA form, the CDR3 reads TGCGCCAGCAGCCAAGGCCCTCATAACAGATATGGCTACACCTTC. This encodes CASSQGPHNRYGYTF.

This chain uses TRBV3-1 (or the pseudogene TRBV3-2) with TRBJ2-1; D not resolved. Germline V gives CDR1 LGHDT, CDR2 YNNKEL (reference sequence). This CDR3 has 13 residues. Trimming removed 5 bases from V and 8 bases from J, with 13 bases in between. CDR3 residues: CASSRAGFHEQFF. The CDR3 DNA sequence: TGTGCCAGCAGCAGAGCCGGATTCCATGAGCAGTTCTTC.